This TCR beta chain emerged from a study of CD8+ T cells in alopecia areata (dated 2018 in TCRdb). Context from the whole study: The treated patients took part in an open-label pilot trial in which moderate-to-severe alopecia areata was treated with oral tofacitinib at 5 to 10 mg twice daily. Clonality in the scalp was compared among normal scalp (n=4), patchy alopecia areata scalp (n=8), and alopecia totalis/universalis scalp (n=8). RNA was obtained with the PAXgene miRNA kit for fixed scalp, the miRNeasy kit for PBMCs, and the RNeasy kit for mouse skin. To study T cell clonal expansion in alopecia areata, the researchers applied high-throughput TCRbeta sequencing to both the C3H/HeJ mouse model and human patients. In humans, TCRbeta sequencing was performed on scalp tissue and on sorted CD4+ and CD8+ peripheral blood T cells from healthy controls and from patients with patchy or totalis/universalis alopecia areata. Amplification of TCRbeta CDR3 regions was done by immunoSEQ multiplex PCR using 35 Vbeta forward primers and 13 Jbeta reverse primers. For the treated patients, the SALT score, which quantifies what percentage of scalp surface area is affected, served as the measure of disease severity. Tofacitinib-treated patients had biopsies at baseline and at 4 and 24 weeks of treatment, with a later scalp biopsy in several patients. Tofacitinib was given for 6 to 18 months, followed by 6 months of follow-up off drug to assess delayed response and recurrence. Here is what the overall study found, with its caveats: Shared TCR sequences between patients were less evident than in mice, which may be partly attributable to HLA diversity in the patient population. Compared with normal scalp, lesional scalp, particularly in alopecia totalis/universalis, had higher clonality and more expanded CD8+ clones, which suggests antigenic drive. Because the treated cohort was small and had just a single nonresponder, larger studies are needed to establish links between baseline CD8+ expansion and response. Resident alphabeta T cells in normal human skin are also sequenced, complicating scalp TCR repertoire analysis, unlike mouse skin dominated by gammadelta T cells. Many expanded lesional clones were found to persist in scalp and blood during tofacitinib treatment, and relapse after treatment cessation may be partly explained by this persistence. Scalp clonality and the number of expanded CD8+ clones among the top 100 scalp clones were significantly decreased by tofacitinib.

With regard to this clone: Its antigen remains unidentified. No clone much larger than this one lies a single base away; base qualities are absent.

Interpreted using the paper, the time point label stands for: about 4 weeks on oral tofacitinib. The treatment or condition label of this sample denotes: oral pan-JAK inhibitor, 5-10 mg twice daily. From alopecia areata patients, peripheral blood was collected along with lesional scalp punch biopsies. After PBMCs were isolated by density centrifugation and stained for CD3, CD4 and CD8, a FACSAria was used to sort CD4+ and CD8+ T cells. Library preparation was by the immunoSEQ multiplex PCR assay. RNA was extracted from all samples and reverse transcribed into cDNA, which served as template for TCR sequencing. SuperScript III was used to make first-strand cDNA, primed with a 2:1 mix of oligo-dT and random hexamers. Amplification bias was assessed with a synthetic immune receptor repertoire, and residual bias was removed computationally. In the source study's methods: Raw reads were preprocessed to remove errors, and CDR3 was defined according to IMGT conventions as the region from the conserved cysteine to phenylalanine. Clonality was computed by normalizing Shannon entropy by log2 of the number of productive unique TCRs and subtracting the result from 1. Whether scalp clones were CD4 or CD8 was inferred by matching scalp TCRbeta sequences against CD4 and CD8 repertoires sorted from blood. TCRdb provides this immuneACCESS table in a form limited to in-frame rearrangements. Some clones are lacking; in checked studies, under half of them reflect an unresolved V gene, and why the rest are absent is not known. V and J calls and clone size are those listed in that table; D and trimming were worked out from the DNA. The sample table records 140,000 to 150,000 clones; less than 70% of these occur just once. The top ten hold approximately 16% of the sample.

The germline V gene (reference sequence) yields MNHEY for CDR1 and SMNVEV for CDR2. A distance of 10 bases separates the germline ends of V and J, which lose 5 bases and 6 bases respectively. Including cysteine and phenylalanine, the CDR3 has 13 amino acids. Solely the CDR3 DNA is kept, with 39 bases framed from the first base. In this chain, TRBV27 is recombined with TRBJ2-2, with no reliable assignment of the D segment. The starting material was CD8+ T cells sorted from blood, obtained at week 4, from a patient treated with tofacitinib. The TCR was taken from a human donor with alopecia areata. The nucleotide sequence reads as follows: TGTGCCAGCAGTGTAGGAACAGCCGGGGAGCTGTTTTTT. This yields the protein CASSVGTAGELFF.